This T cell receptor beta chain was identified during a study of chemoradiotherapy in HPV16-positive cancers. Study-level information: Functional T-cell assays on a couple of HPV16-positive patients' cells defined candidate HPV-specific clones and common TCR motifs. Study-level findings and limits: Better recurrence-free survival went with HPV-responsive T-cell expansion in HPV16-positive patients. Candidate HPV-specific clones and E7-related TCR motifs grew in tumor during treatment. The functional HPV-specific definition rests on just a couple of HPV16-positive patients.

For this clone: Its antigen is undetermined.

The protocol was immunoSEQ multiplex PCR, while the TCRdb copy is restricted to in-frame clones and leaves out a portion. The table records tens of thousands of clones, over 85% of them present only once. The CDR3 totals 14 residues. Trimming stripped 4 bases from V and 7 bases from J, with 13 bases between. The germline CDR1 and CDR2 sequences are SGHAT and FQDESV (reference sequence). The sequence was obtained from a human donor with HPV-associated anogenital cancer. The specimen comprised blood, sampled from a patient who underwent chemoradiotherapy. The chain joins TRBV11-1 to TRBJ2-2; D may match TRBD1 or TRBD2 (6 bases each). This chain's CDR3 is CASSSSRGGGELFF. CDR3 bases: TGTGCCAGCAGCTCCTCCAGGGGAGGCGGGGAGCTGTTTTTT.